Following are 26 T cell receptor beta chains from one sample sequenced in a study of cytomegalovirus exposure and HLA in healthy donors. The table came from immunoSEQ multiplex PCR; TCRdb's copy has only in-frame clones and leaves some out. In the table there are approximately 150,000 clones, 70% to 90% of which are singletons. Sequencing was done on a sample of PBMCs. The source is a woman younger than 30 in good health and CMV-seropositive.

The J gene is TRBJ2-6, the V gene TRBV30; TRBD2 matches 9 bases. There are 16 residues in the CDR3. The V and J ends lost 3 bases and 3 bases, in that order; junction bases with no gene match: 6. Germline V CDR1 and CDR2: GTSNPN, SVGIG (reference sequence). CDR3 residues: CAWSLAGVSGANVLTF. The CDR3, as DNA: TGTGCCTGGAGCTTAGCGGGAGTAAGTGGGGCCAACGTCCTGACTTTC.

This clone was observed a single time. This chain connects TRBV15 to TRBJ1-2; 9 positions agree with TRBD1. V shed 0 bases, J shed 7 bases, and the junction held 6 bases outside the gene matches. CDR1 and CDR2 (germline): LNHNV, YYDKDF (reference sequence). The CDR3 totals 15 residues. The CDR3 loop is CATSRDLGQGFGYTF. The CDR3 nucleotides read TGTGCCACCAGCAGAGATCTGGGACAGGGATTTGGCTACACCTTC.

The chain uses TRBV5-6 and TRBJ2-6, with D perhaps TRBD2 (5 bases). Germline-derived CDR1 and CDR2 are SGHDT and YYEEEE. V dropped 1 base and J dropped 1 base, with 6 bases sitting between them. The CDR3 has 15 residues. The CDR3 protein is CASSLKRSGANVLTF. CDR3 sequence (DNA): TGTGCCAGCAGCTTGAAGCGGTCTGGGGCCAACGTCCTGACTTTC.

A single count supports this clone. This sequence joins TRBV5-6 and TRBJ1-5; D possibly corresponds to TRBD1 (6 bases). Germline V lookup: CDR1 SGHDT, CDR2 YYEEEE. There are 13 residues in the CDR3. Trimming took 2 bases from V and 5 from J, leaving 8 bases between them. The CDR3 DNA follows: TGTGCCAGCAGCTTTTCAGGGGATCAGCCCCAGCATTTT. Encoded protein: CASSFSGDQPQHF.

The chain couples TRBV7-3 to TRBJ2-3, with D possibly TRBD2 on 7 matching bases. This CDR3 has 16 amino acids. V lost 5 bases, J lost 2 bases, and 17 bases lay in between. CDR1 is SGHTA, CDR2 FQGTGA, per germline. CDR3 sequence (DNA): TGTGCCAGCAGCCCGGGGGGCGCGGGGTTCACAGATACGCAGTATTTT. Amino acids: CASSPGGAGFTDTQYF.

The sample holds one count of this clone. The chain carries TRBV7-2 and TRBJ2-5, with 9 bases that match TRBD2. Germline V lookup: CDR1 SGHTA, CDR2 FQGNSA. This CDR3 region has 15 residues. The V segment lost 3 bases and the J segment 4 bases; nucleotides outside the gene matches: 6. The CDR3 nucleotides read TGTGCCAGCAGCTTGACAGGACTAGCGTTAGAGACCCAGTACTTC. This gives the protein CASSLTGLALETQYF. Full variable domain (remainder filled in from reference TRBV7-2 and TRBJ2-5): GAGVSQSPSNKVTEKGKDVELRCDPISGHTALYWYRQSLGQGLEFLIYFQGNSAPDKSGLPSDRFSAERTGGSVSTLTIQRTQQEDSAVYLCASSLTGLALETQYFGPGTRLLVL.

This chain connects TRBV5-6 to TRBJ2-3; TRBD2 matches at 12 bases. Germline CDR1 reads SGHDT; CDR2 reads YYEEEE. CDR3 length: 15 amino acids. The J segment lost 4 bases and the V segment lost 5 bases, leaving 5 bases of the junction unmatched. This chain's CDR3 is CASRLAGGPADTQYF. The CDR3 region has the DNA TGTGCCAGCAGGCTAGCGGGAGGGCCGGCAGATACGCAGTATTTT.

The genes are TRBV5-1 and TRBJ2-1; 9 bases agree with TRBD2. The V gene's germline CDR1 is SGHRS and CDR2 YFSETQ. J gave up 0 bases and V 3 bases, and 4 bases lay outside the gene matches. The CDR3 extends over 16 amino acids. Here the CDR3 DNA reads TGCGCCAGCAGCTACAGCGGGAGGAGCTCCTACAATGAGCAGTTCTTC. It yields the protein CASSYSGRSSYNEQFF.

This rearrangement joins TRBV19 to TRBJ1-5; TRBD1 might be the D (5 bases). Between the trimmed V and J ends, which lost 7 bases and 0 bases, there was a span of 13 bases. The germline CDR1 and CDR2 sequences are LNHDA and SQIVND (reference sequence). This CDR3 comprises 15 residues. CDR3 sequence reads: CASIPWGDSNQPQHF. Written as DNA, the CDR3 is TGTGCCAGTATCCCCTGGGGGGATAGCAATCAGCCCCAGCATTTT.

This clone was found once. The chain is built from TRBV18 and TRBJ2-7; perhaps TRBD2 as D (5 bases). Germline CDR1 reads KGHSH; CDR2 reads LQKENI. The CDR3 consists of 14 residues. Trimming removed 0 bases from V and 3 bases from J, with 9 bases in between. CDR3 nucleotides: TGTGCCAGCTCACCACCCGCGGGCCGCTACGAGCAGTACTTC. Amino acid sequence: CASSPPAGRYEQYF. The full variable domain, completed using reference TRBV18 and TRBJ2-7, is NAGVMQNPRHLVRRRGQEARLRCSPMKGHSHVYWYRQLPEEGLKFMVYLQKENIIDESGMPKERFSAEFPKEGPSILRIQQVVRGDSAAYFCASSPPAGRYEQYFGPGTRLTVT.

V gene TRBV21-1 combines with J gene TRBJ2-3; TRBD2 is taken as the D call from the table, unchecked against the DNA. TRBV21-1 is a known pseudogene. This CDR3 region has 13 residues. CDR3 sequence: CASSKEEEDTQYF. The CDR3 DNA is TGTGCCAGCAGCAAAGAGGAGGAGGATACGCAGTATTTT.

The genes are TRBV6-6 and TRBJ2-7; TRBD1 is a possible D gene (6 bases). Trimming removed 5 bases at V and 5 bases at J, with 16 bases between. Germline CDR1 reads MNHNY; CDR2 reads SVGAGI (reference sequence). The CDR3 extends over 14 amino acids. CDR3 residues: CASSNPGAIHEQYF. The CDR3 nucleotides read TGTGCCAGCAGTAACCCAGGGGCTATCCACGAGCAGTACTTC.

The chain carries TRBV7-9 and TRBJ1-1; 9 bases line up with TRBD1. The trim removed 6 bases at V and 2 bases at J, leaving 13 bases unmatched. The CDR3 has 17 residues. The germline V gene has CDR1 SEHNR and CDR2 FQNEAQ (reference sequence). In DNA form, the CDR3 reads TGTGCCAGCAGACACGGACAGGGGTTAGGAGGAAACACTGAAGCTTTCTTT. Translation: CASRHGQGLGGNTEAFF.

The chain employs TRBV6-4 and TRBJ2-3; no definite D call. Germline CDR1 MRHNA, CDR2 SNTAGT. Trimming stripped 2 bases from V and 8 bases from J, with 11 bases between. CDR3 size: 13 residues. The CDR3 coding sequence is TGTGCCAGCAGTGACGGAGCTATAGGTACGCAGTATTTT. As protein: CASSDGAIGTQYF.

Only one count was recorded for this clone. The chain has TRBV6-5 and TRBJ2-3, with D uncertain. The germline gives CDR1 MNHEY, CDR2 SVGAGI. The V end lost 2 bases, the J end lost 3 bases, and 6 bases lay between the germline ends. The CDR3 is made up of 13 amino acids. CDR3: CASSYGGTDTQYF. CDR3 bases: TGTGCCAGCAGTTACGGCGGTACAGATACGCAGTATTTT.

The chain has TRBV5-4 and TRBJ2-7; D perhaps matches TRBD2 (5 bases). The CDR3 extends over 15 amino acids. CDR1 SGHNT and CDR2 YYREEE come from the germline V gene (reference sequence). Trimming shortened V by 4 bases and J by 2 bases, and 16 bases separated the two germline ends. The CDR3 reads CASSRSVGNPYEQYF. The CDR3, as DNA: TGTGCCAGCAGCCGTTCTGTCGGGAACCCCTACGAGCAGTACTTC.

V usage is TRBV19 and J usage is TRBJ1-1, with 7 bases that match TRBD1. J gave up 0 bases and V 5 bases, and 12 bases lay outside the gene matches. The CDR3 is 17 residues long. Germline CDR1 and CDR2: LNHDA and SQIVND (reference sequence). The DNA for the CDR3 is TGTGCCAGTAGTGTTTCCAGGGGGTCTCCAATGAACACTGAAGCTTTCTTT. Translating gives CASSVSRGSPMNTEAFF.

This chain links TRBV4-3 with TRBJ2-7; 7 nucleotides line up with TRBD2. CDR3 length: 15 residues. The trim removed 1 base at V and 0 bases at J, leaving 3 bases unmatched. Germline-derived CDR1 and CDR2 are LGHNA and YSLEER. The CDR3: CASSQASGISYEQYF. The CDR3 nucleotides read TGCGCCAGCAGCCAAGCCAGCGGGATCTCCTACGAGCAGTACTTC.

The chain is built from TRBV7-8 and TRBJ2-2; 9 positions agree with TRBD2. Germline V lookup: CDR1 SGHVS, CDR2 FQNEAQ. The CDR3 has 16 amino acids. V gave up 3 bases and J gave up 4 bases; unmatched junction bases: 6. CDR3 protein: CASSLLVAGATGELFF. The CDR3 bases are TGTGCCAGCAGCTTGCTCGTAGCGGGAGCCACCGGGGAGCTGTTTTTT.

This chain's CDR3 is CASSVATVEETQYF. The CDR3, as DNA: TGTGCCAGCAGCGTAGCAACAGTAGAAGAGACCCAGTACTTC. This chain connects TRBV9 to TRBJ2-5, with D uncertain. Germline-derived CDR1 and CDR2 are SGDLS and YYNGEE. V was shortened by 0 bases and J by 3 bases, with 9 bases between the two germline ends. The CDR3 loop spans 14 amino acids.

This chain connects TRBV6-6 to TRBJ2-3; 7 positions match TRBD2. This CDR3 comprises 16 residues. With V trimmed by 8 bases and J by 0 bases, 11 bases remained unmatched. The V gene's germline CDR1 is MNHNY and CDR2 SVGAGI (reference sequence). CDR3 in DNA: TGTGCCAGCGACAGCATAGGAGCGGGGAGCACAGATACGCAGTATTTT. It codes for CASDSIGAGSTDTQYF.

This clone was detected a few times. V gene TRBV28 combines with J gene TRBJ1-5, with 10 positions matching TRBD1. Germline-derived CDR1 and CDR2 are MDHEN and SYDVKM. The length of the CDR3 is 17 residues. Trimming took 0 bases from V and 7 from J; bases not matched to a gene: 9. The CDR3, as DNA: TGTGCCAGCAGTTTATGGACAGGGGGCCTTTCTACCCAGCCCCAGCATTTT. It specifies CASSLWTGGLSTQPQHF. Complete variable domain (other parts from reference TRBV28 and TRBJ1-5): DVKVTQSSRYLVKRTGEKVFLECVQDMDHENMFWYRQDPGLGLRLIYFSYDVKMKEKGDIPEGYSVSREKKERFSLILESASTNQTSMYLCASSLWTGGLSTQPQHFGDGTRLSIL.

The chain is built from TRBV10-3 and TRBJ2-7; a weak D match, TRBD2 (5 bases). This CDR3 region has 16 residues. V lost 2 bases, J lost 2 bases, and 16 bases lay in between. Germline V CDR1 and CDR2: ENHRY, SYGVKD. The CDR3 sequence is CAISEQTGRSPYEQYF. The DNA of the CDR3 is TGTGCCATCAGTGAGCAGACGGGAAGGTCTCCCTACGAGCAGTACTTC.

CDR3 loop: CAIGTPSTNEKLFF. CDR3 DNA sequence: TGTGCCATTGGGACTCCATCGACTAATGAAAAACTGTTTTTT. V gene TRBV19 combines with J gene TRBJ1-4; D might be TRBD1 (5 bases). Germline lookup yields CDR1 LNHDA and CDR2 SQIVND (reference sequence). There are 14 residues in the CDR3. V dropped 10 bases and J dropped 2 bases, with 14 bases sitting between them.

In its sample, this clone was seen once. The CDR3 DNA follows: TGTGCCAGCAGCCGGGACAGGACCTACGAGCAGTACTTC. This sequence encodes CASSRDRTYEQYF. This chain uses TRBV6-5 with TRBJ2-7; TRBD1 matches 8 bases. Per the germline V gene, CDR1 is MNHEY and CDR2 is SVGAGI. Trimming removed 6 bases from V and 2 bases from J; junction bases left unmatched: 3. The CDR3 sequence is 13 residues long.

The chain couples TRBV28 to TRBJ1-2; D unresolved. This CDR3 spans 12 amino acids. V lost 2 bases, J lost 13 bases, and 14 bases lay in between. The germline gives CDR1 MDHEN, CDR2 SYDVKM. CDR3 coding DNA: TGTGCCAGCAGTTTAACCTCGGCAGGTCCCACCTTC. This translates into CASSLTSAGPTF.